The present TCR beta chain was sequenced within a study of OX40 agonist ivuxolimab in advanced cancers. This table comes from immunoSEQ multiplex PCR, and its TCRdb copy is limited to in-frame clones, with some not included. The sample carries roughly 29,000 clones, roughly 92% recorded once. The germline CDR1 and CDR2 sequences are SNHLY and FYNNEI. This CDR3 spans 15 amino acids. The sequence was obtained from an adult with an advanced solid tumor such as melanoma, head and neck, liver or kidney cancer. This chain links TRBV2 with TRBJ2-5; TRBD1 matches 9 bases. The DNA end is a closer match to TRBJ2-7, so the J assignment may be wrong. Sequenced here: CD4+ or CD8+ T cells sorted from blood, sampled in a trial of the OX40 agonist ivuxolimab. The chain's CDR3 is CASSGWDREVYEQYF. DNA for the CDR3: TGTGCCAGCAGTGGGTGGGACAGGGAAGTCTACGAGCAGTACTTC.